This T cell receptor beta chain was identified in a study of blood T cell repertoires in COVID-19. Looking at the study overall: Samples taken during acute and convalescent COVID-19 were collected in the United States, Italy and Spain.

Participants' own reports of clinical history determined their cohort assignment. Symptom resolution, clearance, or two negative PCRs marked donors in Cohort 3 as recovered. Original methodology: The authors estimated nucleated cell counts from reference gene primer amplification. Clones were read by immunoSEQ multiplex PCR, and TCRdb kept only the in-frame ones, dropping some. V, J and clone size are taken as reported in that table, and D and trimming were inferred from the DNA itself. The sample lists fewer than 350,000 clones, 85% occurring once. The CDR3 is 19 residues long. Trimming took 0 bases from V and 0 from J; bases not matched to a gene: 9. Germline V lookup: CDR1 SNHLY, CDR2 FYNNEI.

This TCR was recovered from a woman aged 45-65 years who had recovered from COVID-19. This chain uses TRBV2 with TRBJ2-5; TRBD2 aligns across 11 bases. Sequencing was performed on PBMCs or T cells enriched from blood (not recorded which). DNA of the CDR3: TGTGCCAGCAGTGAAGCGGGGACTAGCGGAGTTACAAACCAAGAGACCCAGTACTTC. This gives the protein CASSEAGTSGVTNQETQYF.